Listed here are 10 T cell receptor beta chains from one sample, sequenced in a study of blood T cell repertoires in COVID-19. The protocol was immunoSEQ multiplex PCR, while the TCRdb copy is restricted to in-frame clones and leaves out a portion. The table has roughly 180,000 clones, roughly 76% seen once. Sequences were obtained from peripheral blood. These receptors were obtained from a woman aged 50 to 60 with active or convalescent COVID-19.

Written as DNA, the CDR3 is TGTGCCTGGAGACCGGGCGGGCAGACCCAGTACTTC. Encoded protein: CAWRPGGQTQYF. The rearrangement joins TRBV30 to TRBJ2-5; weak D call: TRBD2 (5 bases). From germline, CDR1 is GTSNPN and CDR2 SVGIG (reference sequence). The CDR3 length is 12 residues. The germline V and J ends were trimmed by 3 bases and 6 bases, with 11 bases remaining between them.

The gene calls are TRBV28 and TRBJ1-1; the match to TRBD1 covers 9 bases. The CDR3 is 15 residues long. CDR1 MDHEN and CDR2 SYDVKM come from the germline V gene. J gave up 4 bases and V 6 bases, and 9 bases lay outside the gene matches. CDR3 protein: CASRPPQGAGTEAFF. CDR3 sequence (DNA): TGTGCCAGCAGGCCACCACAGGGGGCTGGCACTGAAGCTTTCTTT.

The chain uses TRBV29-1 and TRBJ2-6, with D possibly TRBD1 on 5 matching bases. The length of the CDR3 is 15 residues. V was cut by 4 bases and J by 0 bases, with 10 bases left in between. CDR1 is SQVTM and CDR2 is ANQGSEA in the germline V gene. CDR3 DNA: TGCAGCGTTGTTCTGCAGGGCTCTGGGGCCAACGTCCTGACTTTC. Its protein is CSVVLQGSGANVLTF. Drawing the rest from reference TRBV29-1 and TRBJ2-6, the complete variable domain is SAVISQKPSRDICQRGTSLTIQCQVDSQVTMMFWYRQQPGQSLTLIATANQGSEATYESGFVIDKFPISRPNLTFSTLTVSNMSPEDSSIYLCSVVLQGSGANVLTFGAGSRLTVL.

This clone was seen more than once but under ten times. This chain links TRBV10-1 with TRBJ2-7; D gene uncertain. V lost 8 bases and J lost 3, with 11 bases in between. The germline V gene has CDR1 WNHNN and CDR2 SYGVQD (reference sequence). There are 12 residues in the CDR3. The CDR3 region is CASSGKSYEQYF. The CDR3, as DNA: TGCGCCAGCTCGGGTAAAAGCTACGAGCAGTACTTC.

The V and J genes are TRBV6-4 and TRBJ1-2, with D possibly matching TRBD1 (5 bases). Germline assignment: CDR1 MRHNA and CDR2 SNTAGT. The V end lost 4 bases, the J end lost 3 bases, and 6 bases lay between the germline ends. The CDR3 runs 12 residues. CDR3 loop: CASSARDYGYTF. The CDR3 region has the DNA TGTGCCAGCAGTGCCAGGGACTATGGCTACACCTTC.

The rearrangement uses TRBV6-5 and TRBJ1-1, with D possibly being TRBD1 (6 bases). Germline-derived CDR1 and CDR2 are MNHEY and SVGAGI. There are 12 residues in the CDR3. Trimming pared 6 bases from V and 6 bases from J, leaving 11 bases between. The CDR3 nucleotides are TGTGCCAGCAGCCACGCAGGGGCTGAAGCTTTCTTT. Protein sequence: CASSHAGAEAFF.

The rearrangement joins TRBV6-5 to TRBJ2-7; 8 bases are a match to TRBD1. Looked up from germline, CDR1 is MNHEY and CDR2 is SVGAGI. The J segment lost 7 bases and the V segment lost 2 bases, leaving 7 bases of the junction unmatched. CDR3 length: 14 residues. The CDR3, as DNA: TGTGCCAGCAGTTACGACAGGGGTAGTGGGGAGCAGTACTTC. Its translation is CASSYDRGSGEQYF.

The rearrangement joins TRBV7-2 to TRBJ1-6, with D perhaps TRBD1 (5 bases). V shed 3 bases and J shed 6 bases, with 9 bases lying between them. There are 14 residues in the CDR3. From germline, CDR1 is SGHTA and CDR2 FQGNSA. The CDR3 sequence: CASSFQGGNSPLHF. DNA of the CDR3: TGTGCCAGCAGCTTTCAGGGAGGTAATTCACCCCTCCACTTT.

The rearrangement joins TRBV28 to TRBJ1-1; D may be TRBD1 (5 bases). V was cut by 6 bases and J by 0 bases, with 8 bases left in between. This CDR3 comprises 13 residues. Germline V gene lookup returns CDR1 MDHEN and CDR2 SYDVKM. CDR3: CASRDTMNTEAFF. The CDR3 DNA sequence: TGTGCCAGCAGGGACACCATGAACACTGAAGCTTTCTTT.

This sequence joins TRBV7-6 and TRBJ1-2; TRBD1 aligns across 7 bases. This CDR3 has 16 amino acids. Trimming took 1 base from V and 5 from J; bases not matched to a gene: 10. CDR1 is SGHVS, CDR2 FNYEAQ, per germline. CDR3 amino acids: CASSLGSGGGRYGYTF. CDR3 nucleotide sequence: TGTGCCAGCAGCTTAGGTTCCGGAGGGGGCAGATATGGCTACACCTTC.